This T cell receptor beta chain stems from a study of neurological immune-mediated disorders (dated 2019 in TCRdb). With respect to the entire study: Among the roughly 35 multiple sclerosis patients, approximately 30 had relapsing-remitting MS and 3 had secondary progressive MS. Peripheral blood TCR-beta repertoires from HTLV-I-associated myelopathy (HAM/TSP) patients, multiple sclerosis patients and healthy controls were compared by UMI-based sequencing. The roughly 100 TCR-beta libraries covered PBMC samples along with longitudinal samples, technical triplicates, and paired sorted CD4+ and CD8+ T-cell subsets. The cohort included roughly 71 subjects: about 15 with HAM/TSP, around 35 with multiple sclerosis, and about 20 healthy controls. Overall study results and their limits: The highest TCR clonal expansion was observed in HAM/TSP patients, whereas the lowest was observed in MS patients, even when compared with healthy controls. Phylogenetic analysis grouped repertoires from 18 of 34 MS patients into a cluster of related CDR3 sequences, suggesting a possible repertoire-level signature. No identical CDR3 amino acid sequences were found to be shared among expanded clones across subjects, suggesting that TCR-beta repertoires were private in all groups. The MS cluster was not associated with any clinical or MRI features, and the authors stated that larger cohorts are needed.

cDNA was synthesized by template-switch 5'RACE using a primer carrying a 10-nucleotide random unique molecular identifier by which each TCR transcript was tagged. Every sequencing run yielded over 200 million TCR-beta sequences covering 15-18 subjects. The RNeasy kit was used to extract total RNA. Using the KAPA Real-time Library Amplification kit, TCR-beta VDJ regions were amplified with primers for the TCR constant region and the 5'RACE anchor. A first PCR added sample indexes and Illumina adaptors, and a second PCR then raised library yield. The roughly 650 bp TCR product was size-selected on a 2% E-gel SizeSelection system after Ampure bead purification. Before pooling, libraries had their quality checked on a Bioanalyzer, their concentration measured with Qubit, and their quantity determined with the Kapa Library Quantification kit. An Illumina HiSeq 2500 was used to sequence the libraries paired-end at 2 x 150 bp. To increase sequence diversity, about 24-32% phiX was spiked into each library pool. Per the authors' processing: The quality-filtered reads were processed with the UMI-based MiGEC pipeline, whose error correction step removed more than 80% of the raw TCR sequences. IMGT germline references were used for alignment of VDJ genes, and clonotypes were defined by a unique CDR3 amino acid sequence together with V-J genes. Clonal expansion, Shannon diversity and CDR3 relatedness were evaluated with VDJtools (CalcPairwiseDistances, ClusterSamples), while phylogenetic trees were built in CLCbio workbench. Expanded clones were defined as having at least 8 unique UMIs, based on coefficient-of-variation modelling across technical triplicates. The raw public data were reprocessed by TCRdb itself: fastp quality trimming at Q25, MiXCR clonotype calling, in-frame beta chains only. Identical CDR3 proteins give one entry, which carries the most common genes and DNA. For this entry, the V and J calls and clone size follow TCRdb and not the study's own pipeline. Recorded for this sample are approximately 70,000 distinct CDR3 sequences; 3% to 5% of them occurred a single time. The ten largest account for around 1.3% of the sample.

Unsorted PBMC libraries were generated from 2 million PBMCs stored in RNAlater at -80 °C until RNA extraction. The multiple sclerosis patients were enrolled in a US clinical protocol that evaluated disease progression with magnetic resonance imaging. Peripheral blood underwent Ficoll-Hypaque density gradient centrifugation to isolate PBMCs, which were then cryopreserved in liquid nitrogen. The table lists this clonotype with many counts. Its antigen remains undetermined. No quality values exist for individual bases; no much larger clone is one base distant. The sequenced material came from PBMCs. This receptor was identified in a man in his thirties or forties with multiple sclerosis.

At the DNA level, the sequence is TGTGCCAGCAGTTTAGCGCAGGGGGTGGAGGGCTACACCTTC. This encodes CASSLAQGVEGYTF. The chain employs TRBV12-3 or TRBV12-4 and TRBJ1-2; 7 bases in the middle match TRBD1. From its cysteine to its phenylalanine, the CDR3 spans 14 amino acids. CDR3 DNA only is kept here, 42 bases in frame from base 1. The germline V and J ends show losses of 0 bases and 8 bases respectively, and no gene match explains 6 bases of the junction.